A single sample gave rise to the 28 T cell receptor beta chains below, sequenced in a study of regulatory T cells in long-lasting Graves disease. As for time point: newly diagnosed GD, antithyroid drugs for less than 3 months. Researchers made the TCR library from RNA that was extracted from PBMCs. Combining iRepertoire HTBI primers with Arm-PCR of CDR3 regions, the authors built TCR beta libraries. Via MiXCR, TCRdb re-called the multiplex PCR reads, giving one row per CDR3 protein. The top ten hold 12% of the sample, which has approximately 480,000 distinct CDR3 sequences, around 16% seen once. This same sample was also taken into another study, of T cells in Graves' hyperthyroidism and ophthalmopathy.

The input for sequencing was peripheral blood mononuclear cells (PBMCs), taken at new diagnosis, from a patient treated with antithyroid drugs. These receptors came from a man aged 40-49 years with Graves disease.

The DNA of the CDR3 is TGCAGTGCTAGTCTCCTAGCGGGAGCCAGTGAGCAGTTCTTC. Amino acid sequence: CSASLLAGASEQFF. The V and J genes are TRBV20-1 and TRBJ2-1; 10 bases are shared with TRBD2. The CDR3 totals 14 residues. In germline, CDR1 is DFQATT, CDR2 SNEGSKA (reference sequence). Trimming at V came to 3 bases and at J to 9 bases, leaving 8 bases not matched to a gene.

The chain combines TRBV6-2 or TRBV6-3 with TRBJ2-5, with D uncertain. The CDR3 is 13 residues long. CDR1 and CDR2 (germline): MNHEY, SVGEGT. V lost 0 bases and J 7 bases, leaving 9 bases between the germline ends. The CDR3, as DNA: TGTGCCAGCAGTTACTCGAGTGAGCGGACCCAGTACTTC. This translates into CASSYSSERTQYF.

This clonotype showed up many times. This sequence joins TRBV5-1 and TRBJ1-1, with D hard to call. The CDR3 is 14 amino acids. Trimming pared 4 bases from V and 1 base from J, leaving 11 bases between. Germline lookup yields CDR1 SGHRS and CDR2 YFSETQ. The CDR3 spells CASSLAQWNTEAFF. The CDR3 DNA reads TGCGCCAGCAGCCTGGCACAGTGGAACACTGAAGCTTTCTTT.

This clonotype came up many times. The genes are TRBV11-2 and TRBJ2-7; 9 bases map to TRBD1. The CDR3 extends over 13 amino acids. The V gene end was trimmed by 6 bases and the J gene end by 3 bases; junction bases not matched to a gene: 3. CDR1 and CDR2 (germline): SGHAT, FQNNGV. The CDR3 DNA follows: TGTGCCAGCAGGGGGACAGGGAACTACGAGCAGTACTTC. Protein product: CASRGTGNYEQYF.

J is TRBJ2-7 and V is TRBV4-2; D call uncertain. The CDR3 runs 15 residues. V dropped 0 bases and J dropped 0 bases, with 9 bases sitting between them. Germline V CDR1 and CDR2: LGHNA, YNFKEQ. CDR3 sequence (DNA): TGTGCCAGCAGCCAAGAAACAGAGAGCTCCTACGAGCAGTACTTC. Translated, it gives CASSQETESSYEQYF.

There are many counts of this clonotype. The chain is built from TRBV2 and TRBJ2-1; D is possibly TRBD1 (6 bases). Deletions cut 5 bases from V and 2 bases from J, with 10 bases between. This CDR3 spans 14 amino acids. Germline CDR1 is SNHLY and CDR2 is FYNNEI. In nucleotides, the CDR3 is TGTGCCAGCAGTCAGGACAGCACCTACAATGAGCAGTTCTTC. Translated: CASSQDSTYNEQFF.

In its sample, this clonotype was seen many times. The genes are TRBV11-3 and TRBJ2-5, with D perhaps being TRBD1 or TRBD2 (5 bases each). The CDR3 is 14 amino acids. CDR1 and CDR2 from the germline V gene are SGHNT and YENEEA. V was trimmed by 5 bases and J by 5 bases, leaving 15 bases between them. CDR3 amino acids: CASSPRGRLETQYF. Here the CDR3 DNA reads TGTGCCAGCAGCCCAAGGGGACGGTTGGAGACCCAGTACTTC.

This clonotype was recorded a few times. This rearrangement joins TRBV19 to TRBJ2-1; a weak D match, TRBD2 (6 bases). The CDR3 sequence is 15 residues long. Trimming pared 4 bases from V and 4 bases from J, leaving 14 bases between. Germline loops: CDR1 LNHDA, CDR2 SQIVND (reference sequence). The CDR3 loop reads CASSKSLATYNEQFF. CDR3 nucleotide sequence: TGTGCCAGTAGTAAGAGTCTAGCGACATACAATGAGCAGTTCTTC.

Ten or more counts support this clonotype. This chain joins TRBV11-2 and TRBJ1-4, with 7 bases aligning to TRBD1. V dropped 9 bases and J dropped 6; count of bases not matched to a gene: 16. There are 16 residues in the CDR3. Germline loops: CDR1 SGHAT, CDR2 FQNNGV. The CDR3 DNA reads TGTGCCAGATACCCGGGAGAGGGGGCGAGGGATGAAAAACTGTTTTTT. Encoded protein: CARYPGEGARDEKLFF.

This clonotype appeared a few times. A single base separates this from a much larger clone, so it may be a read error. The chain is built from TRBV7-9 and TRBJ2-4, with D perhaps matching TRBD2 (5 bases). The CDR3 contains 15 residues. V lost 2 bases and J lost 13, with 21 bases in between. Germline loops: CDR1 SEHNR, CDR2 FQNEAQ (reference sequence). For the CDR3, the DNA is TGTGCCAGCAGCTTAACGGCAGCGAGAGGGAATGAGCAGTACTTC. This encodes CASSLTAARGNEQYF.

There are many counts of this clonotype. This chain uses TRBV5-1 with TRBJ2-2; maybe TRBD1 (5 bases). This CDR3 contains 14 residues. V lost 0 bases and J 6 bases, leaving 9 bases between the germline ends. Germline loops: CDR1 SGHRS, CDR2 YFSETQ. CDR3 nucleotide sequence: TGCGCCAGCAGCTTGGCCGGCAGGGCCGGGGAGCTGTTTTTT. Residues: CASSLAGRAGELFF.

The chain is built from TRBV30 and TRBJ1-5, with D unresolved. From germline, CDR1 is GTSNPN and CDR2 SVGIG (reference sequence). The CDR3 extends over 14 amino acids. V was pared by 7 bases and J by 0 bases, with 13 bases between. As DNA, the CDR3 is TGTGCCTTTAACGACGGGAATAGCAATCAGCCCCAGCATTTT. It encodes CAFNDGNSNQPQHF.

This clonotype occurred many times. This chain joins TRBV20-1 and TRBJ2-7; 13 bases map to TRBD2. Germline V gene sequence: CDR1 DFQATT, CDR2 SNEGSKA (reference sequence). The CDR3 sequence is 18 residues long. J gave up 3 bases and V 0 bases, and 11 bases lay outside the gene matches. The CDR3 reads CSARDVLGLAGAGYEQYF. The CDR3 coding sequence is TGCAGTGCTAGAGATGTCCTAGGACTAGCGGGAGCAGGCTACGAGCAGTACTTC.

This clonotype has more than one count but fewer than ten. J is TRBJ2-7 and V is TRBV6-1, with D perhaps TRBD2 (5 bases). Trimming took off 6 bases at V and 7 bases at J, with 10 bases between the two ends. CDR1 MNHNS and CDR2 SASEGT come from the germline V gene. The CDR3 is 11 amino acids. The chain's CDR3 is CASSHTGEQYF. The CDR3 nucleotides read TGTGCCAGCAGCCATACGGGGGAGCAGTACTTC.

This clonotype was seen repeatedly, ten times or more. The genes are TRBV12-3 or TRBV12-4 and TRBJ2-7, with TRBD2 matching over 15 bases. Trimming removed 7 bases from V and 3 bases from J; junction bases left unmatched: 16. The CDR3 runs to 19 residues. The DNA for the CDR3 is TGTGCCAGCAATCTCGGACTGGGACTAGCGGGAGGTAAAATCTACGAGCAGTACTTC. It specifies CASNLGLGLAGGKIYEQYF.

Many counts were recorded for this clonotype. The chain combines TRBV18 with TRBJ1-4; D gene ambiguous. Between the trimmed V and J ends, which lost 5 bases and 8 bases, there was a span of 12 bases. The CDR3 totals 13 residues. Germline V gene sequence: CDR1 KGHSH, CDR2 LQKENI. The CDR3 DNA is TGTGCCAGCTCATCCCACCTTGGGGAAAAACTGTTTTTT. Translated: CASSSHLGEKLFF.

This clonotype has just one count. The J gene is TRBJ2-7, the V gene TRBV5-1; 7 positions match TRBD1. V dropped 4 bases and J dropped 4; count of bases not matched to a gene: 8. CDR3 size: 14 residues. The germline gives CDR1 SGHRS, CDR2 YFSETQ. Here the CDR3 reads CASSTGDNYYEQYF. In nucleotides, the CDR3 is TGCGCCAGCAGCACAGGGGATAACTATTACGAGCAGTACTTC.

This clonotype was picked up many times. The chain has TRBV20-1 and TRBJ2-7, with TRBD2 matching over 8 bases. CDR3 length: 14 residues. Trimming took 1 base from V and 5 from J; bases not matched to a gene: 7. Germline values: CDR1 DFQATT, CDR2 SNEGSKA (reference sequence). The CDR3 nucleotides read TGCAGTGCTAGAGCCGGGGGGGTTATCCACGAGCAGTACTTC. Translation gives CSARAGGVIHEQYF.

This clonotype appeared many times. This CDR3 reads CAWSMRGSYGYTF. DNA of the CDR3: TGTGCCTGGAGTATGAGGGGTTCCTATGGCTACACCTTC. The chain is built from TRBV30 and TRBJ1-2, with a tentative D call TRBD1 (5 bases). Trimming removed 2 bases from V and 4 bases from J, with 11 bases in between. The CDR3 consists of 13 residues. CDR1 is GTSNPN and CDR2 is SVGIG in the germline V gene (reference sequence).

The V gene is TRBV30, the J gene TRBJ1-1; D is unclear. Germline loops: CDR1 GTSNPN, CDR2 SVGIG (reference sequence). The CDR3 is made up of 12 amino acids. The V end was cut by 0 bases, the J end by 7 bases, with 9 bases between. The CDR3 loop reads CAWSVGQSEAFF. CDR3 DNA: TGTGCCTGGAGTGTCGGTCAAAGTGAAGCTTTCTTT.

In this sample, this clonotype turned up many times. This chain uses TRBV30 with TRBJ2-2; D is uncertain. Germline CDR1 and CDR2: GTSNPN and SVGIG (reference sequence). Between the trimmed V and J ends, which lost 3 bases and 5 bases, there was a span of 10 bases. The CDR3 consists of 13 residues. The CDR3 DNA sequence: TGTGCCTGGAGGGCCTCGGGTACCGGGGAGCTGTTTTTT. The encoded protein is CAWRASGTGELFF.

The chain carries TRBV5-4 and TRBJ1-2; 8 nucleotides agree with TRBD1. Trimming took 4 bases from V and 4 from J; bases not matched to a gene: 15. This CDR3 comprises 17 residues. Germline CDR1 is SGHNT and CDR2 is YYREEE (reference sequence). CDR3 loop: CASSLPWGGQGGYGYTF. CDR3 bases: TGTGCCAGCAGCCTGCCGTGGGGCGGACAGGGAGGCTATGGCTACACCTTC.

V gene TRBV5-1 combines with J gene TRBJ2-5; D assignment may be TRBD1 or TRBD2 (5 bases each). Germline CDR1 is SGHRS and CDR2 is YFSETQ. CDR3 size: 15 residues. V lost 0 bases and J 7 bases, leaving 16 bases between the germline ends. CDR3 in DNA: TGCGCCAGCAGCTTGGTGGCAGGGACGAGGGGGACCCAGTACTTC. This encodes CASSLVAGTRGTQYF.

This chain connects TRBV7-6 to TRBJ1-1; TRBD1 matches at 8 bases. The germline gives CDR1 SGHVS, CDR2 FNYEAQ. CDR3 size: 14 residues. V shed 2 bases and J 4 bases; nucleotides not matched to a gene: 3. This chain's CDR3 is CASSLITGGTEAFF. CDR3 in DNA: TGTGCCAGCAGCTTAATTACAGGGGGCACTGAAGCTTTCTTT.

This clonotype has at least ten counts. The V and J genes are TRBV3-1 and TRBJ2-3; D could derive from TRBD1 or TRBD2 (5 bases each). V was cut by 4 bases and J by 2 bases, with 13 bases left in between. This CDR3 has 15 amino acids. CDR1 and CDR2 from the germline V gene are LGHDT and YNNKEL (reference sequence). This CDR3 reads CASSRGEPTTDTQYF. CDR3 bases: TGTGCCAGCAGCCGAGGGGAACCTACCACAGATACGCAGTATTTT.

Ten or more counts support this clonotype. The V gene is TRBV18, the J gene TRBJ2-1; 8 positions match TRBD1. V was clipped by 3 bases and J by 7 bases; unmatched bases: 11. The CDR3 totals 16 residues. The V gene's germline CDR1 is KGHSH and CDR2 LQKENI. The CDR3 sequence: CASSPAGTGTLNEQFF. The DNA for the CDR3 is TGTGCCAGCTCACCGGCCGGGACAGGTACCCTTAATGAGCAGTTCTTC.

This clonotype has a handful of counts. The chain has TRBV3-1 and TRBJ1-1; D unclear. This CDR3 comprises 16 residues. Germline V gene sequence: CDR1 LGHDT, CDR2 YNNKEL (reference sequence). Between the trimmed V and J ends, which lost 4 bases and 0 bases, there was a span of 15 bases. This CDR3 reads CASSRGVGGLNTEAFF. The CDR3 DNA reads as TGTGCCAGCAGCCGCGGTGTGGGAGGGTTGAACACTGAAGCTTTCTTT. The whole variable domain, filled in from reference TRBV3-1 and TRBJ1-1, reads DTAVSQTPKYLVTQMGNDKSIKCEQNLGHDTMYWYKQDSKKFLKIMFSYNNKELIINETVPNRFSPKSPDKAHLNLHINSLELGDSAVYFCASSRGVGGLNTEAFFGQGTRLTVV.

The J gene is TRBJ2-1, the V gene TRBV19; TRBD1 might be the D (5 bases). V shed 5 bases and J shed 4 bases, with 12 bases lying between them. CDR1 is LNHDA, CDR2 SQIVND, per germline (reference sequence). There are 14 residues in the CDR3. The CDR3 coding sequence is TGTGCCAGTAGTCCCGACAGCGTATACAATGAGCAGTTCTTC. Encoded protein: CASSPDSVYNEQFF.